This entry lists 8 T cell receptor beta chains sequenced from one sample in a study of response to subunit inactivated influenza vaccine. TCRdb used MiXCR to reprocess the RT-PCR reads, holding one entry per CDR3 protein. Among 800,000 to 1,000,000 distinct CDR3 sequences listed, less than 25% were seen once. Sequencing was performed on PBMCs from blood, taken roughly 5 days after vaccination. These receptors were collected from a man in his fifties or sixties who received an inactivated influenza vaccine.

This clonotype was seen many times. The CDR3 region has the DNA TGTGCCATCAGTGCTGAGGGGGTAGGTGTGGGCCAAAAGCAGTTCTTC. It specifies CAISAEGVGVGQKQFF. V and J are TRBV10-3 and TRBJ2-1; TRBD1 is a possible D gene (6 bases). Germline V gene lookup returns CDR1 ENHRY and CDR2 SYGVKD. This CDR3 has 16 amino acids. With 4 bases removed from V and 11 bases from J, the gap between germline ends came to 24 bases.

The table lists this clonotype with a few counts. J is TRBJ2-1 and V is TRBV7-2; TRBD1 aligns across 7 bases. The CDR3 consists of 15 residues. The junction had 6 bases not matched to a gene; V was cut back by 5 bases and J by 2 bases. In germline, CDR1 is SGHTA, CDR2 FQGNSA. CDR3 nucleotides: TGTGCCAGCAGCCCCCGACAGGGAACCTACAATGAGCAGTTCTTC. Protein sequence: CASSPRQGTYNEQFF.

This CDR3 reads CASSGAVLYEQFF. DNA for the CDR3: TGTGCCAGCAGTGGGGCCGTTTTGTATGAGCAGTTCTTC. The chain is built from TRBV6-2 or TRBV6-3 and TRBJ2-1; maybe TRBD1 (5 bases). This CDR3 contains 13 residues. Trimming pared 5 bases from V and 8 bases from J, leaving 13 bases between. CDR1 and CDR2 (germline): MNHEY, SVGEGT.

CDR3 sequence (DNA): TGTGCCAGCAGCTTAGCGGGAGGGCACTACAATGAGCAGTTCTTC. It yields the protein CASSLAGGHYNEQFF. This sequence joins TRBV7-2 and TRBJ2-1; 7 bases align to TRBD2. Germline CDR1 reads SGHTA; CDR2 reads FQGNSA. V lost 0 bases to trimming and J lost 3 bases; unmatched junction nucleotides: 2. CDR3 length: 15 amino acids.

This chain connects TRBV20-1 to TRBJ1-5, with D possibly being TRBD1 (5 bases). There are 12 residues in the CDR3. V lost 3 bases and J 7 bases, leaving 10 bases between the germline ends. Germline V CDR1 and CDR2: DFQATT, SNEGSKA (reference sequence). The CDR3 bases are TGCAGTGCTAGTGGGGGAGGACAGCCCCAGCATTTT. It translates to CSASGGGQPQHF.

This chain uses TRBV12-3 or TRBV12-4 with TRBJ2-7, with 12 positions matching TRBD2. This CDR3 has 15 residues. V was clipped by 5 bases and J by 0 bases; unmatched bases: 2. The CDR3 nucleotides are TGTGCCAGCAGTGCTAGCGGGGGGGTCTCCTACGAGCAGTACTTC. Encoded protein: CASSASGGVSYEQYF.

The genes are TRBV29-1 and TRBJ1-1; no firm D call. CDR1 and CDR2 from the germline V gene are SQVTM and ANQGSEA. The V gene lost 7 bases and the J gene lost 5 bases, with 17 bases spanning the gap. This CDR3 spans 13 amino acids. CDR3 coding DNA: TGCAGCGCTGCTCCCTCAAGAGGGACTGAAGCTTTCTTT. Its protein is CSAAPSRGTEAFF. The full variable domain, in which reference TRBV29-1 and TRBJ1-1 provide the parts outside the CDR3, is SAVISQKPSRDICQRGTSLTIQCQVDSQVTMMFWYRQQPGQSLTLIATANQGSEATYESGFVIDKFPISRPNLTFSTLTVSNMSPEDSSIYLCSAAPSRGTEAFFGQGTRLTVV.

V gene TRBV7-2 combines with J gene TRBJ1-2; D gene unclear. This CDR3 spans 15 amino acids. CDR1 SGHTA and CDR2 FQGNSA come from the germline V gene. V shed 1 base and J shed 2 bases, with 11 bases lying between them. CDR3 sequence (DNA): TGTGCCAGCAGCTTAGGCTCCCTTCTGAACTATGGCTACACCTTC. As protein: CASSLGSLLNYGYTF.